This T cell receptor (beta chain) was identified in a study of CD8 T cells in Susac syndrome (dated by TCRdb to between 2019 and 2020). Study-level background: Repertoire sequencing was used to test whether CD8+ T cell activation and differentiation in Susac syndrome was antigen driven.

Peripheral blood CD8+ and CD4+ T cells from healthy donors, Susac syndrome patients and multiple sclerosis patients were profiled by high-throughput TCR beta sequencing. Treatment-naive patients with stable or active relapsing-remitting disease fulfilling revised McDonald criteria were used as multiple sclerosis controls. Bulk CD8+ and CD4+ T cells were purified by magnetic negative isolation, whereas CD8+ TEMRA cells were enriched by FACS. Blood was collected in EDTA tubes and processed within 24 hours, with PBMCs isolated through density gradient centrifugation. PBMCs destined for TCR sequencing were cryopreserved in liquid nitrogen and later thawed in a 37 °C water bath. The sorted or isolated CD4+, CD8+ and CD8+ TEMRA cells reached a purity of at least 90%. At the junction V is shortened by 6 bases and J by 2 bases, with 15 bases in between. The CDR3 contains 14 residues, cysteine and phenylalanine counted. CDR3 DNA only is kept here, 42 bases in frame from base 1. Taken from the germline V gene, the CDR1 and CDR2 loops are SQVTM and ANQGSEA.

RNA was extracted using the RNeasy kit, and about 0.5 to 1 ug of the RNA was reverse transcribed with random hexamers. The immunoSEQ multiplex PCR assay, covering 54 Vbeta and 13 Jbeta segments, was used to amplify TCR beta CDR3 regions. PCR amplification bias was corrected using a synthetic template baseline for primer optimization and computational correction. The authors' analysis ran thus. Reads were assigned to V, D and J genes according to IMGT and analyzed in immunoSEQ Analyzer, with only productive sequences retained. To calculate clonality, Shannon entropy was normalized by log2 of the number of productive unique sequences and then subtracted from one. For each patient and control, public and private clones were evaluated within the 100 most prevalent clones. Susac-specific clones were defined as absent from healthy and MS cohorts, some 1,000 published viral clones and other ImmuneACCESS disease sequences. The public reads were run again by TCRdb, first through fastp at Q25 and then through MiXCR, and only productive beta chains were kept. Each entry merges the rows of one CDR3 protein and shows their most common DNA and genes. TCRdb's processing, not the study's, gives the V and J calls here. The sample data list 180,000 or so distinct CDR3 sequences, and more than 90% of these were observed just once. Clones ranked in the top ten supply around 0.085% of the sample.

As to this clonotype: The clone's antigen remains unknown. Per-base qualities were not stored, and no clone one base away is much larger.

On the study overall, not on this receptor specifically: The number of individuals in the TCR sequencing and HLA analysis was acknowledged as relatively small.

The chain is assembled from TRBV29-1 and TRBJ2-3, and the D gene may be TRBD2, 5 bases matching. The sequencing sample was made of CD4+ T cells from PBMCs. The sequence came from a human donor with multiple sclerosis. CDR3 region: CSVLTWGDTDTQYF. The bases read TGCAGCGTCCTCACGTGGGGAGACACAGATACGCAGTATTTT.